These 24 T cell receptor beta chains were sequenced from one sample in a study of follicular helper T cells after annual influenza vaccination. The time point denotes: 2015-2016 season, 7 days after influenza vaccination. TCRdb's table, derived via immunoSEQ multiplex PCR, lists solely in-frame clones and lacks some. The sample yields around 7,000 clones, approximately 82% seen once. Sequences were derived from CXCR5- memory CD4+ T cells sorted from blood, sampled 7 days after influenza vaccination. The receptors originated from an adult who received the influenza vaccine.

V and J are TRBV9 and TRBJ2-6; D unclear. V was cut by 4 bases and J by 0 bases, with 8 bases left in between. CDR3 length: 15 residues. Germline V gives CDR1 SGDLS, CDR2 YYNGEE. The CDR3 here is CASSLSNSGANVLTF. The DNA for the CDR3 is TGTGCCAGCAGCCTCTCAAACTCTGGGGCCAACGTCCTGACTTTC.

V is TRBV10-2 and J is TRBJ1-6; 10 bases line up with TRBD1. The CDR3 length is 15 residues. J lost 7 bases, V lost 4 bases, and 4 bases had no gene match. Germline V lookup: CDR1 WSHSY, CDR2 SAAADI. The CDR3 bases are TGCGCCAGCAGTGGGGGACAGGGGCAGAATTCACCCCTCCACTTT. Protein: CASSGGQGQNSPLHF.

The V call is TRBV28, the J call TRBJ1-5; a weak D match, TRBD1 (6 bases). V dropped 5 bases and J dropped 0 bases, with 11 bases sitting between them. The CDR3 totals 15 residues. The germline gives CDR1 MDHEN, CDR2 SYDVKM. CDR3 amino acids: CASSPGTISNQPQHF. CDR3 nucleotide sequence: TGTGCCAGCAGTCCCGGGACAATTAGCAATCAGCCCCAGCATTTT.

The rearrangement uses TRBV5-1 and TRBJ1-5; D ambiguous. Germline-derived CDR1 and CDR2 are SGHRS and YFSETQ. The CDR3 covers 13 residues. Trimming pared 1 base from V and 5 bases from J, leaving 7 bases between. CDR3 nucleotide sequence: TGCGCCAGCAGCTTGAACGGGGATCAGCCCCAGCATTTT. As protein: CASSLNGDQPQHF.

CDR3: CASSTTASSSYEQYF. The CDR3 nucleotides read TGCGCCAGCAGCACGACAGCCTCGAGCTCCTACGAGCAGTACTTC. V gene TRBV5-1 combines with J gene TRBJ2-7, with D possibly matching TRBD1 (5 bases). Trimming left V 4 bases short and J 0 bases short, with 14 bases between. The CDR3 is 15 amino acids. Germline CDR1 reads SGHRS; CDR2 reads YFSETQ.

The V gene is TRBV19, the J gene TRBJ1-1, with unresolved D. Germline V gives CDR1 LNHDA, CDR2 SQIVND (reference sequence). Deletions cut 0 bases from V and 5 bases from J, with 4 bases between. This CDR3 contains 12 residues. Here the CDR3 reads CASSIEGTEAFF. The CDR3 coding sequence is TGTGCCAGTAGTATAGAGGGGACTGAAGCTTTCTTT.

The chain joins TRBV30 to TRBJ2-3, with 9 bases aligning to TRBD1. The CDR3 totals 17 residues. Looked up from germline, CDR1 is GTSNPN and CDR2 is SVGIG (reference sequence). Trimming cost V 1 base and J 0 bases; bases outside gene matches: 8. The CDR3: CAWSADRGSRSTDTQYF. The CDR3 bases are TGTGCCTGGAGTGCTGACAGGGGGTCAAGGAGCACAGATACGCAGTATTTT.

In DNA, the CDR3 is TGTGCCAGCAGCTTAGCAGGTATCGAGACCCAGTACTTC. It translates to CASSLAGIETQYF. This rearrangement joins TRBV7-9 to TRBJ2-5; D remains unclear. The CDR3 is 13 residues long. V was pared by 0 bases and J by 5 bases, with 7 bases between. Germline V lookup: CDR1 SEHNR, CDR2 FQNEAQ (reference sequence).

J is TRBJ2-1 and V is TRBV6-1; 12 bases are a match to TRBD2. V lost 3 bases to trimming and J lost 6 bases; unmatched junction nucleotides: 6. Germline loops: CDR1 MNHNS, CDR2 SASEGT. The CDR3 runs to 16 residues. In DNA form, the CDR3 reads TGTGCCAGCAGTGACCCCCCTAGCGGGAGGGCCAATGAGCAGTTCTTC. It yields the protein CASSDPPSGRANEQFF.

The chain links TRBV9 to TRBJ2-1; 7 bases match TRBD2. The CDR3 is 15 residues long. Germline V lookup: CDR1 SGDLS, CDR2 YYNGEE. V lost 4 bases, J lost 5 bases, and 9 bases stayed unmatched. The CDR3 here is CASSPWGSGDNEQFF. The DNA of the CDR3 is TGTGCCAGCAGCCCCTGGGGGAGCGGGGACAATGAGCAGTTCTTC.

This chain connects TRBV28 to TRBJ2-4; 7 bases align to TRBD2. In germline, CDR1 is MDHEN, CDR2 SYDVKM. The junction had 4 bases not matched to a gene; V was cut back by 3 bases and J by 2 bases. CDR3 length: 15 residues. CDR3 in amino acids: CASSFGGGSKNIQYF. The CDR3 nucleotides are TGTGCCAGCAGTTTTGGGGGAGGGTCCAAAAACATTCAGTACTTC.

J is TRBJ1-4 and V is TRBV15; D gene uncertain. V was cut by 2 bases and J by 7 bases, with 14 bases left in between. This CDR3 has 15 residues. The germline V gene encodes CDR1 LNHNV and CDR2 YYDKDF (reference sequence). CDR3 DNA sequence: TGTGCCACCAGCAGACTGACGGCGACGGGTGAAAAACTGTTTTTT. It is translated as CATSRLTATGEKLFF.

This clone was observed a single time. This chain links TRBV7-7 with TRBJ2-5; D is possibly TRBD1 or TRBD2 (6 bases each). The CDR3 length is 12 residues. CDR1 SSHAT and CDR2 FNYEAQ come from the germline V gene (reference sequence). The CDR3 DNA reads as TGTGCTTCGGGGGCTACTGGGGGGACCCAGTACTTC. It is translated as CASGATGGTQYF. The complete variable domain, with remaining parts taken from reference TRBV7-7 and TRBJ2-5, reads GAGVSQSPRYKVTKRGQDVTLRCDPISSHATLYWYQQALGQGPEFLTYFNYEAQPDKSGLPSDRFSAERPEGSISTLTIQRTEQRDSAMYRCASGATGGTQYFGPGTRLLVL.

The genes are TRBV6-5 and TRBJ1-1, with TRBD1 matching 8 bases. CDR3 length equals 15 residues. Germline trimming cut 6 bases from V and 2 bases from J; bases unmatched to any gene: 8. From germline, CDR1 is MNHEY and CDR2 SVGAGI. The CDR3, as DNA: TGTGCCAGCAGGAATACAGGGGGAGCAAACACTGAAGCTTTCTTT. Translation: CASRNTGGANTEAFF.

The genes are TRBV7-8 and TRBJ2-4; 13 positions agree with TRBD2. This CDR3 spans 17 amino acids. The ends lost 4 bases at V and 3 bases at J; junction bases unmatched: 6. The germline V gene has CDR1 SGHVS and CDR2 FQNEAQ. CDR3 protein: CASSWGLAGTSKNIQYF. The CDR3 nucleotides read TGTGCCAGCAGCTGGGGACTAGCGGGAACCAGCAAAAACATTCAGTACTTC. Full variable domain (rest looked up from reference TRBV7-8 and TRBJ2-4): GAGVSQSPRYKVAKRGQDVALRCDPISGHVSLFWYQQALGQGPEFLTYFQNEAQLDKSGLPSDRFFAERPEGSVSTLKIQRTQQEDSAVYLCASSWGLAGTSKNIQYFGAGTRLSVL.

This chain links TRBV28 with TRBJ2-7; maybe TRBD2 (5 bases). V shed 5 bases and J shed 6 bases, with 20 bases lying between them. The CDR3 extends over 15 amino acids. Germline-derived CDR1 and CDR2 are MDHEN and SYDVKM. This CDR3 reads CASSKSGGGRGEQYF. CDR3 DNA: TGTGCCAGCAGTAAATCGGGCGGAGGCCGGGGCGAGCAGTACTTC.

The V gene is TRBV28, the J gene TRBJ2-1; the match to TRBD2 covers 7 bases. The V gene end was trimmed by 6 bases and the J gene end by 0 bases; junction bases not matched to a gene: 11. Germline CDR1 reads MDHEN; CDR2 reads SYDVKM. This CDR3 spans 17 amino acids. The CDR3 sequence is CASSTSSGPVSYNEQFF. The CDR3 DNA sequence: TGTGCCAGCAGCACTTCTAGCGGTCCCGTCTCCTACAATGAGCAGTTCTTC.

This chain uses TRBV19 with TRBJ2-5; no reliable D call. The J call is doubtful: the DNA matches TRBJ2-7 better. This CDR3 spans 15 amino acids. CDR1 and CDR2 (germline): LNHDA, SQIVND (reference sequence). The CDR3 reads CASSIVGTGNYEQYF. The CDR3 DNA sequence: TGTGCCAGTAGTATAGTGGGTACCGGAAACTACGAGCAGTACTTC.

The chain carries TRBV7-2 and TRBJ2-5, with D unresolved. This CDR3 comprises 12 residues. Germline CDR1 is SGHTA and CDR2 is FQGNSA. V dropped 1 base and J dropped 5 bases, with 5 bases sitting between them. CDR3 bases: TGTGCCAGCAGCTTAGTGAGGGAGACCCAGTACTTC. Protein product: CASSLVRETQYF.

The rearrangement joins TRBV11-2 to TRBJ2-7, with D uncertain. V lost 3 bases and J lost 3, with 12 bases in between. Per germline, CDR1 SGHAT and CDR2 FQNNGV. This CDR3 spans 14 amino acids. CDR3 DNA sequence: TGTGCCAGCAGCTTCATAGGACGGATCTACGAGCAGTACTTC. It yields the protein CASSFIGRIYEQYF. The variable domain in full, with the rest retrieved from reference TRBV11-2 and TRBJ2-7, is EAGVAQSPRYKIIEKRQSVAFWCNPISGHATLYWYQQILGQGPKLLIQFQNNGVVDDSQLPKDRFSAERLKGVDSTLKIQPAKLEDSAVYLCASSFIGRIYEQYFGPGTRLTVT.

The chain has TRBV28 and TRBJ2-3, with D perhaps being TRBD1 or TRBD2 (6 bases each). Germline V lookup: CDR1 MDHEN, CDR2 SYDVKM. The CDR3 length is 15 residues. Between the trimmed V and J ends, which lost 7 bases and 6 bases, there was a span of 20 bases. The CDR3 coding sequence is TGTGCCAGCACCCCCGCGCCGGGGGCGGGGGATACGCAGTATTTT. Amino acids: CASTPAPGAGDTQYF.

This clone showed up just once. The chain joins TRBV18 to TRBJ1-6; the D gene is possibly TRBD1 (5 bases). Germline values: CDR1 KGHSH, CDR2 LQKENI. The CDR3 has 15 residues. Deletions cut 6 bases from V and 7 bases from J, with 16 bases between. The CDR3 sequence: CASSPPGTENSPLHF. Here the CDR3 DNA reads TGTGCCAGCTCCCCGCCCGGGACGGAGAATTCACCCCTCCACTTT.

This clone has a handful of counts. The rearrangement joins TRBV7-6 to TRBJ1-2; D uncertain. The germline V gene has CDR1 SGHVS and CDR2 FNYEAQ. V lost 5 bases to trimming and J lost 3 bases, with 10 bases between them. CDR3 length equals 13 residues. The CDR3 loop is CASSLNRYYGYTF. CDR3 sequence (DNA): TGTGCCAGCAGCCTAAACCGCTACTATGGCTACACCTTC.

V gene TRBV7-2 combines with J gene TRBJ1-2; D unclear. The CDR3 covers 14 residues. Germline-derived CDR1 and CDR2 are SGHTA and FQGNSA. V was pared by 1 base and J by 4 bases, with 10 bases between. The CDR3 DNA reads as TGTGCCAGCAGCTTAGACAGAACGACCTATGGCTACACCTTC. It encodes CASSLDRTTYGYTF. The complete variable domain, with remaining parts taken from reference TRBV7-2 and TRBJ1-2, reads GAGVSQSPSNKVTEKGKDVELRCDPISGHTALYWYRQSLGQGLEFLIYFQGNSAPDKSGLPSDRFSAERTGGSVSTLTIQRTQQEDSAVYLCASSLDRTTYGYTFGSGTRLTVV.